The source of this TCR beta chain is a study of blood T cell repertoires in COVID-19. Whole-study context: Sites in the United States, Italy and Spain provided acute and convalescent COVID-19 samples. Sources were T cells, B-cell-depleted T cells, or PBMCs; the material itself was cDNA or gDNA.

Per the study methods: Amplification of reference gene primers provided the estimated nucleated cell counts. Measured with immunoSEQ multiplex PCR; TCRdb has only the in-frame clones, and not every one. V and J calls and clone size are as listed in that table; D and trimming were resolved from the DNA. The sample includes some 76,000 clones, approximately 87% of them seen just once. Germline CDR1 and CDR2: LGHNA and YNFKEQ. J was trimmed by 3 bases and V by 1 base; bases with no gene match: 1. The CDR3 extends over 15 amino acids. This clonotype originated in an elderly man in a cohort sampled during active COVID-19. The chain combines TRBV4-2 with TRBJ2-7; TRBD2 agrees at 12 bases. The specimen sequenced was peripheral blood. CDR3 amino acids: CASSQAGLAGYEQYF. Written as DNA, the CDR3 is TGTGCCAGCAGCCAAGCGGGACTAGCGGGCTACGAGCAGTACTTC.